This T cell receptor beta chain derives from a study of shared clonotypes between healthy human individuals. Study results and caveats: Memory subsets generally showed smaller estimated richness than naive subsets did.

Only one count was recorded for this clone. The antigen is unknown. With V trimmed by 5 bases and J by 5 bases, 5 bases remained unmatched. The CDR3 sequence is 12 residues long. The germline gives CDR1 SQVTM, CDR2 ANQGSEA. Sequencing used immunoSEQ multiplex PCR; TCRdb keeps in-frame clones, though not all of them. The sample has approximately 2.3 million clones, about 92% seen once; the top ten hold about 0.41%. All of the donors resided in Nashville, Tennessee, and each was a Caucasian adult. V and J are TRBV29-1 and TRBJ2-7, with 8 bases matching TRBD1. The receptor was derived from a young man in good health. Some clones in this sample may be carry-over from other donors' samples. Sequencing was carried out using naive CD4+ T cells from PBMCs. Noted subset: CD45RA+ positively selected. CDR3 DNA sequence: TGCAGCGTTATGACAGGGGCAGACGAGCAGTACTTC. This gives the protein CSVMTGADEQYF.